The 24 T cell receptor beta chains in this list originate from one sample, sequenced in a study of CD8 T cells in Susac syndrome. When the RNA was reverse transcribed, random hexamers were used with an input of roughly 0.45 to 1 ug. TCRdb re-derived calls from the immunoSEQ multiplex PCR reads in MiXCR, one entry per CDR3 protein. This table has over 150,000 distinct CDR3 sequences, approximately 94% appearing once. Sequencing used CD4+ T cells from PBMCs. Receptor source: a human donor with Susac syndrome.

The chain links TRBV19 to TRBJ2-7; D is perhaps TRBD2 (5 bases). Trimming shortened V by 0 bases and J by 2 bases, and 8 bases separated the two germline ends. CDR1 and CDR2 (germline): LNHDA, SQIVND (reference sequence). The CDR3 loop spans 14 amino acids. This chain's CDR3 is CASSIDVGTYEQYF. CDR3 DNA sequence: TGTGCCAGTAGTATAGACGTCGGGACCTACGAGCAGTACTTC.

A single count supports this clonotype. The chain's CDR3 is CASSWRGGLYEQYF. CDR3 in DNA: TGTGCCAGCAGTTGGAGAGGGGGCCTCTACGAGCAGTACTTC. The V and J genes are TRBV27 and TRBJ2-7; 7 bases fit TRBD1. Unmatched junction bases numbered 6, after V lost 4 bases and J lost 3 bases. The CDR3 sequence is 14 residues long. Germline-derived CDR1 and CDR2 are MNHEY and SMNVEV (reference sequence).

The chain carries TRBV2 and TRBJ2-6; TRBD1 aligns across 9 bases. V shed 4 bases and J 1 base; nucleotides not matched to a gene: 5. The CDR3 covers 17 residues. CDR1 SNHLY and CDR2 FYNNEI come from the germline V gene. CDR3 region: CASSGGDRGSGANVLTF. For the CDR3, the DNA is TGTGCCAGCAGTGGGGGCGACAGGGGGTCTGGGGCCAACGTCCTGACTTTC.

The chain employs TRBV29-1 and TRBJ2-7; 9 bases are a match to TRBD1. This CDR3 has 15 amino acids. The germline V gene encodes CDR1 SQVTM and CDR2 ANQGSEA. With V trimmed by 0 bases and J by 6 bases, 9 bases remained unmatched. The CDR3 DNA reads as TGCAGCGTTGAAGATCTGGGGACAGGGAGGGGCGAGCAGTACTTC. Its translation: CSVEDLGTGRGEQYF.

In this sample, this clonotype turned up once. V is TRBV29-1 and J is TRBJ1-1, with a possible D match to TRBD1 (6 bases). The CDR3 has 11 residues. V was shortened by 4 bases and J by 8 bases, with 11 bases between the two germline ends. Germline CDR1 is SQVTM and CDR2 is ANQGSEA. The CDR3 region is CSVVGANEAFF. The CDR3 coding sequence is TGCAGCGTTGTGGGGGCCAACGAAGCTTTCTTT.

This chain connects TRBV9 to TRBJ2-2, with no clear D. Per germline, CDR1 SGDLS and CDR2 YYNGEE. This CDR3 spans 15 amino acids. The germline V and J ends were trimmed by 0 bases and 0 bases, with 6 bases remaining between them. CDR3 sequence (DNA): TGTGCCAGCAGCGTAGGTCACACGAACACCGGGGAGCTGTTTTTT. It is translated as CASSVGHTNTGELFF.

The rearrangement uses TRBV12-3 or TRBV12-4 and TRBJ1-2, with TRBD1 as a possible D gene (5 bases). With 6 bases removed from V and 1 base from J, the gap between germline ends came to 12 bases. The CDR3 covers 14 residues. CDR3 protein: CASSPTANNYGYTF. The CDR3 DNA sequence: TGTGCCAGCAGCCCGACAGCTAATAACTATGGCTACACCTTC.

The chain recombines TRBV6-2 or TRBV6-3 with TRBJ1-1, with D uncertain. V was cut by 2 bases and J by 4 bases, with 8 bases left in between. The germline gives CDR1 MNHEY, CDR2 SVGEGT. This CDR3 comprises 13 residues. The CDR3: CASSYREFTEAFF. CDR3 bases: TGTGCCAGCAGTTACAGGGAATTCACTGAAGCTTTCTTT.

CDR3 in DNA: TGTGCCAGCAGCGGGACAGAATGGAACACCGGGGAGCTGTTTTTT. Translating it yields CASSGTEWNTGELFF. The J gene is TRBJ2-2, the V gene TRBV5-4, with 7 bases identical to TRBD1. Germline CDR1 and CDR2: SGHNT and YYREEE (reference sequence). The V segment lost 4 bases and the J segment 1 base; nucleotides outside the gene matches: 4. The CDR3 is made up of 15 amino acids.

V gene TRBV4-2 combines with J gene TRBJ1-6; D may be TRBD1 (6 bases). This CDR3 is built from 15 residues. Germline assignment: CDR1 LGHNA and CDR2 YNFKEQ. Between the trimmed V and J ends, which lost 5 bases and 10 bases, there was a span of 18 bases. The DNA of the CDR3 is TGTGCCAGCAGCGAGGTACAGGGAGGTGGGTCACCCCTCCACTTT. It is translated as CASSEVQGGGSPLHF.

The chain uses TRBV27 and TRBJ1-5, with 8 bases lining up with TRBD1. After removal of 5 bases from V and 4 bases from J, the junction contained 4 bases not matched to a gene. The CDR3 length is 14 residues. Germline V gives CDR1 MNHEY, CDR2 SMNVEV (reference sequence). Here the CDR3 DNA reads TGTGCCAGCAGTCCAAGGACAGGGAATCAGCCCCAGCATTTT. Residues: CASSPRTGNQPQHF.

V is TRBV9 and J is TRBJ2-5; maybe TRBD2 (6 bases). Germline CDR1 and CDR2: SGDLS and YYNGEE. V gave up 0 bases and J gave up 5 bases, with 17 bases separating them. The CDR3 has 16 residues. The DNA of the CDR3 is TGTGCCAGCAGCGTAGATGCTGCGGGACGCACCGAGACCCAGTACTTC. Protein sequence: CASSVDAAGRTETQYF. Full variable domain (outside the CDR3, taken from reference TRBV9 and TRBJ2-5): DSGVTQTPKHLITATGQRVTLRCSPRSGDLSVYWYQQSLDQGLQFLIQYYNGEERAKGNILERFSAQQFPDLHSELNLSSLELGDSALYFCASSVDAAGRTETQYFGPGTRLLVL.

This clonotype occurred once. The chain is built from TRBV1 and TRBJ2-7; the D call in the table, TRBD2, was not verified against the DNA. TRBV1 has pseudogene status. This CDR3 has 20 residues. The DNA of the CDR3 is TGCACCAGCAGCCAAGACCCAGCGGGGGATGGTGGATTTCGGCCCTACGAGCAGTACGTC. As protein: CTSSQDPAGDGGFRPYEQYV.

The J gene is TRBJ2-5, the V gene TRBV29-1; maybe TRBD1 (5 bases). CDR3 length: 15 residues. From germline, CDR1 is SQVTM and CDR2 ANQGSEA. V dropped 6 bases and J dropped 1 base, with 18 bases sitting between them. The CDR3 loop reads CSVASLGQAQETQYF. The CDR3 DNA reads as TGCAGCGTCGCGTCTTTGGGGCAGGCCCAAGAGACCCAGTACTTC.

The chain uses TRBV20-1 and TRBJ1-6; 8 bases are shared with TRBD1. The germline V gene has CDR1 DFQATT and CDR2 SNEGSKA (reference sequence). The ends lost 0 bases at V and 10 bases at J; junction bases unmatched: 5. The CDR3 length is 14 residues. CDR3 sequence reads: CSARDRTGRSPLHF. Written as DNA, the CDR3 is TGCAGTGCTAGAGATAGGACAGGGAGGTCACCCCTCCACTTT.

V gene TRBV4-2 combines with J gene TRBJ1-4, with 10 bases lining up with TRBD1. This CDR3 region has 16 residues. CDR1 and CDR2 from the germline V gene are LGHNA and YNFKEQ. J was trimmed by 5 bases and V by 0 bases; bases with no gene match: 3. The CDR3 DNA reads as TGTGCCAGCAGCCAAGATCAGGGACAGGGGAATGAAAAACTGTTTTTT. Translating gives CASSQDQGQGNEKLFF.

The chain links TRBV29-1 to TRBJ2-7, with D perhaps TRBD2 (5 bases). CDR1 and CDR2 (germline): SQVTM, ANQGSEA. This CDR3 spans 13 amino acids. Trimming left V 0 bases short and J 5 bases short, with 11 bases between. This chain's CDR3 is CSVEDEGEDEQYV. In DNA, the CDR3 is TGCAGCGTTGAAGACGAGGGCGAAGACGAGCAGTACGTC.

V and J are TRBV3-1 and TRBJ1-3; D call uncertain. CDR3 length: 14 amino acids. V was trimmed by 4 bases and J by 0 bases, leaving 7 bases between them. Germline CDR1 is LGHDT and CDR2 is YNNKEL (reference sequence). The chain's CDR3 is CASSPRSSGNTIYF. The CDR3 bases are TGTGCCAGCAGCCCCCGCAGCTCTGGAAACACCATATATTTT.

This clonotype came up a few times. This chain connects TRBV6-5 to TRBJ2-5, with D uncertain. The CDR3 spans 10 residues. The ends were cut back, 8 bases at V and 1 base at J, with 2 bases in the middle. Germline CDR1 and CDR2: MNHEY and SVGAGI. CDR3 in amino acids: CASGQETQYF. DNA for the CDR3: TGTGCCAGCGGCCAAGAGACCCAGTACTTC.

This chain joins TRBV29-1 and TRBJ2-3, with TRBD2 matching over 7 bases. CDR1 and CDR2 from the germline V gene are SQVTM and ANQGSEA. CDR3 length: 15 residues. V trimming: 7 bases; J trimming: 3 bases; junction bases outside the gene matches: 13. CDR3 coding DNA: TGCAGCGCCCAGAGAGGGGCGGGGGTAACAGATACGCAGTATTTT. Its protein is CSAQRGAGVTDTQYF.

V is TRBV5-1 and J is TRBJ2-2; D is perhaps TRBD2 (7 bases). This CDR3 is built from 14 residues. Germline CDR1 and CDR2: SGHRS and YFSETQ. V lost 3 bases, J lost 4 bases, and 10 bases lay in between. The CDR3 nucleotides are TGCGCCAGCAGCTCGGGGGGCCCCACCGGGGAGCTGTTTTTT. Amino acids: CASSSGGPTGELFF.

The genes are TRBV2 and TRBJ1-4; D uncertain. Germline assignment: CDR1 SNHLY and CDR2 FYNNEI. There are 13 residues in the CDR3. The V and J ends lost 6 bases and 6 bases respectively, with 11 bases between them. The CDR3 nucleotides read TGTGCCAGCAGCTCAGGACTCTATGAAAAACTGTTTTTT. It codes for CASSSGLYEKLFF.

V usage is TRBV9 and J usage is TRBJ1-2; weak D call: TRBD1 (5 bases). This CDR3 comprises 15 residues. The germline V gene encodes CDR1 SGDLS and CDR2 YYNGEE. Trimming stripped 3 bases from V and 8 bases from J, with 20 bases between. The CDR3 coding sequence is TGTGCCAGCAGCGAACTGCCCGGGACCGCCATGGGCTACACCTTC. Amino acid sequence: CASSELPGTAMGYTF.

This chain links TRBV30 with TRBJ2-7; 9 bases are shared with TRBD2. CDR1 is GTSNPN and CDR2 is SVGIG in the germline V gene (reference sequence). The V segment lost 3 bases and the J segment 0 bases; nucleotides outside the gene matches: 3. The CDR3 has 14 amino acids. The CDR3 coding sequence is TGTGCCTGGAGCTGGACTAGCGTCTCCTACGAGCAGTACTTC. As protein: CAWSWTSVSYEQYF. The whole variable domain, filled in from reference TRBV30 and TRBJ2-7, reads SQTIHQWPATLVQPVGSPLSLECTVEGTSNPNLYWYRQAAGRGLQLLFYSVGIGQISSEVPQNLSASRPQDRQFILSSKKLLLSDSGFYLCAWSWTSVSYEQYFGPGTRLTVT.